These 10 T cell receptor beta chains share one sample of origin, sequenced in a study of human T cells and chemical hapten exposure. TCRdb used MiXCR to reprocess the RACE reads, holding one entry per CDR3 protein. Of 50,000 to 65,000 distinct CDR3 sequences in the sample, about 9.2% were seen once. Time point denoted: pre-sensitization, week 0. The treatment: therapeutic diphenylcyclopropenone sensitization with weekly scalp DPC. The sequencing here drew on whole blood, taken in connection with sensitization to the hapten diphenylcyclopropenone (DPC). The receptors shown here come from a woman aged 40 to 50 with alopecia areata. Some clones in this sample may be carry-over from other donors' samples.

The V call is TRBV5-4, the J call TRBJ2-7, with TRBD2 matching 9 bases. CDR3 length: 15 residues. In germline, CDR1 is SGHNT, CDR2 YYREEE (reference sequence). V lost 1 base to trimming and J lost 5 bases; unmatched junction nucleotides: 7. The CDR3 spells CASSLKAGGPHEQYF. CDR3 DNA sequence: TGTGCCAGCAGCTTGAAAGCGGGGGGCCCCCACGAGCAGTACTTC. Full variable domain (outside the CDR3, taken from reference TRBV5-4 and TRBJ2-7): ETGVTQSPTHLIKTRGQQVTLRCSSQSGHNTVSWYQQALGQGPQFIFQYYREEENGRGNFPPRFSGLQFPNYSSELNVNALELDDSALYLCASSLKAGGPHEQYFGPGTRLTVT.

In its sample, this clonotype was seen many times. This sequence joins TRBV4-1 and TRBJ1-1; D is unresolved. CDR3 length: 15 amino acids. Germline loops: CDR1 MGHRA, CDR2 YSYEKL. V was trimmed by 4 bases and J by 1 base, leaving 13 bases between them. The CDR3 nucleotides read TGCGCCAGCAGCCGTTTGAAGGAGGGGAACACTGAAGCTTTCTTT. Amino acids: CASSRLKEGNTEAFF.

The sample holds many counts of this clonotype. The chain uses TRBV7-8 and TRBJ2-7, with D possibly TRBD2 on 6 matching bases. The CDR3 loop spans 16 amino acids. V shed 4 bases and J shed 1 base, with 17 bases lying between them. Germline V lookup: CDR1 SGHVS, CDR2 FQNEAQ. CDR3 loop: CASSSDPAGGSYEQYF. The CDR3 coding sequence is TGTGCCAGCAGCTCCGATCCGGCCGGGGGATCCTACGAGCAGTACTTC. Supplemented by reference TRBV7-8 and TRBJ2-7, the full variable domain reads GAGVSQSPRYKVAKRGQDVALRCDPISGHVSLFWYQQALGQGPEFLTYFQNEAQLDKSGLPSDRFFAERPEGSVSTLKIQRTQQEDSAVYLCASSSDPAGGSYEQYFGPGTRLTVT.

This clonotype was observed at least ten times. The rearrangement joins TRBV30 to TRBJ2-2; no clear D gene. CDR1 is GTSNPN, CDR2 SVGIG, per germline (reference sequence). V was pared by 2 bases and J by 8 bases, with 12 bases between. This CDR3 is built from 13 residues. CDR3 protein: CAWSFSFGGELFF. CDR3 DNA sequence: TGTGCCTGGAGTTTTTCTTTTGGGGGGGAGCTGTTTTTT.

This clonotype was counted ten times or more. This CDR3 is CASSPGAEADTQYF. DNA for the CDR3: TGTGCCAGCAGCCCTGGGGCGGAAGCAGATACGCAGTATTTT. The chain employs TRBV6-2 or TRBV6-3 and TRBJ2-3; a possible D gene is TRBD1 (5 bases). Looked up from germline, CDR1 is MNHEY and CDR2 is SVGEGT. CDR3 length: 14 amino acids. The V end lost 6 bases, the J end lost 4 bases, and 14 bases lay between the germline ends.

This clonotype has a count of ten or more. The chain combines TRBV12-3 or TRBV12-4 with TRBJ1-1; 8 bases line up with TRBD1. V lost 4 bases to trimming and J lost 4 bases; unmatched junction nucleotides: 5. The CDR3 totals 14 residues. CDR3 in DNA: TGTGCCAGCAGTTCGGCAGGGGGCGGCACTGAAGCTTTCTTT. Its translation: CASSSAGGGTEAFF.

V is TRBV20-1 and J is TRBJ2-7, with a tentative D call TRBD2 (5 bases). The V and J ends lost 3 bases and 0 bases respectively, with 9 bases between them. The germline V gene encodes CDR1 DFQATT and CDR2 SNEGSKA (reference sequence). The CDR3 totals 13 residues. The CDR3: CSASGLSSYEQYF. The DNA for the CDR3 is TGCAGTGCTAGTGGACTTAGCTCCTACGAGCAGTACTTC.

In this sample, this clonotype turned up many times. The chain links TRBV7-6 to TRBJ2-3; 13 bases are shared with TRBD2. Germline lookup yields CDR1 SGHVS and CDR2 FNYEAQ. The trim removed 5 bases at V and 2 bases at J, leaving 1 base unmatched. This CDR3 comprises 15 residues. The CDR3 DNA sequence: TGTGCCAGCAGCACTAGCGGGGGGGCCACAGATACGCAGTATTTT. It yields the protein CASSTSGGATDTQYF.

This clonotype was detected many times. V usage is TRBV7-2 and J usage is TRBJ2-1; 9 nucleotides agree with TRBD2. V was pared by 5 bases and J by 2 bases, with 7 bases of the junction left unmatched. The germline V gene has CDR1 SGHTA and CDR2 FQGNSA. The CDR3 consists of 16 residues. CDR3 sequence: CASSADTSGPYNEQFF. The CDR3 DNA reads as TGTGCCAGCAGCGCCGATACTAGCGGGCCCTACAATGAGCAGTTCTTC.

This clonotype was counted a few times. The V gene is TRBV20-1, the J gene TRBJ1-1, with 8 positions matching TRBD1. Germline loops: CDR1 DFQATT, CDR2 SNEGSKA (reference sequence). The CDR3 is made up of 14 amino acids. V shed 0 bases, J shed 10 bases, and the junction held 10 bases outside the gene matches. The CDR3 region is CSARDRQGARIAFF. The CDR3 bases are TGCAGTGCTAGAGATAGGCAGGGGGCGCGTATAGCTTTCTTT.